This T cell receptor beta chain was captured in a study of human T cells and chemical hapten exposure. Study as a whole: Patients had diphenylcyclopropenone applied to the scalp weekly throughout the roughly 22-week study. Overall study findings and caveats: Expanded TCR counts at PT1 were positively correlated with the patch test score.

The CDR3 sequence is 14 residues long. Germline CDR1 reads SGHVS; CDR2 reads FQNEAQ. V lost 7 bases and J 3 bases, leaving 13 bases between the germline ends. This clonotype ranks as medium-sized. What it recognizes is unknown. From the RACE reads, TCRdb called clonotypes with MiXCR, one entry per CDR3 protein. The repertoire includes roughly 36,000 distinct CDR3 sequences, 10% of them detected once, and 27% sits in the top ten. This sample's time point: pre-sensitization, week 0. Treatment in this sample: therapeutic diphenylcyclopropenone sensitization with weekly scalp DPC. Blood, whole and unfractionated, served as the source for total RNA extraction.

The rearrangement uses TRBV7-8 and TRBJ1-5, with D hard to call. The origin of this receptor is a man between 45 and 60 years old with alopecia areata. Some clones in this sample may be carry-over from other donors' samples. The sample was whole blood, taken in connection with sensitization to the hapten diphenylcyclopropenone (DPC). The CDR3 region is CASKLGSANQPQHF. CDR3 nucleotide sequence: TGTGCCAGCAAGCTGGGGTCGGCCAATCAGCCCCAGCATTTT.